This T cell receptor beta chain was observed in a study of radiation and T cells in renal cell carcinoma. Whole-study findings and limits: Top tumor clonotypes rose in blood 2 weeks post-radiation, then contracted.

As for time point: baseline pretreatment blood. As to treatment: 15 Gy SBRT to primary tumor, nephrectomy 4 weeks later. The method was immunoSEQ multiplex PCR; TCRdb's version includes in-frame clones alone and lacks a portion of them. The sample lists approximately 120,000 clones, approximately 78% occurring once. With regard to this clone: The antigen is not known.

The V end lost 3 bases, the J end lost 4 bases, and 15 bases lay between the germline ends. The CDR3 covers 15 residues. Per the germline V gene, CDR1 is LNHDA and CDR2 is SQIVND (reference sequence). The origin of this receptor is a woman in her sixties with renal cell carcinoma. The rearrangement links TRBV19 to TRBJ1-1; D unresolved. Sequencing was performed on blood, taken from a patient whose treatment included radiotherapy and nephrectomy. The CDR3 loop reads CASSIGRGSGTEAFF. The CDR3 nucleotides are TGTGCCAGTAGTATTGGGAGAGGGAGCGGCACTGAAGCTTTCTTT.